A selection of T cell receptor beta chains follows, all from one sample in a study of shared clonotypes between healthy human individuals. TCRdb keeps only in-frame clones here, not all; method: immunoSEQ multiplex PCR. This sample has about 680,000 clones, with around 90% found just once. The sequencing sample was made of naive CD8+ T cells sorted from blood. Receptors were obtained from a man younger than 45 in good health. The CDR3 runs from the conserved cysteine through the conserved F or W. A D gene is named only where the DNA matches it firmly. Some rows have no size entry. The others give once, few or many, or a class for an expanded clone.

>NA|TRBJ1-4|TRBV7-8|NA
TGTGCCAGCAGCTTAGCCACAGGGAAACTCGATGAAAAACTGTTTTTT
CASSLATGKLDEKLFF
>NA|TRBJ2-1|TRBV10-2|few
TGCGCCAGCAGTGGCCTGGGAGCAGGTGAGCAGTTCTTC
CASSGLGAGEQFF
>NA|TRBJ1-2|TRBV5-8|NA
TGTGCCAGCAGCTTGGCCTCCAGGGCCTATGGCTACACCTTC
CASSLASRAYGYTF
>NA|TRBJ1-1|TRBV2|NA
TGTGCCACTACACCTAGAGGGCCCCCTGAAGCTTTCTTT
CATTPRGPPEAFF
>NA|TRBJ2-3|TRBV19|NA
TGTGCCAGTAAGAGGGTAGCGGAGGTGGGTGAAAGAACAGATACGCAGTATTTT
CASKRVAEVGERTDTQYF
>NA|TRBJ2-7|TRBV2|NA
TGTGCCAGTATTCTTATGGAGCAGTACTTC
CASILMEQYF
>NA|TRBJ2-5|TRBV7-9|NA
TGTGCCAGCAGCCCCCGGGGGAGGGAGACCCAGTACTTC
CASSPRGRETQYF
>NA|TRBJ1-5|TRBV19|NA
TGTGCCAGTAGTATCCTCCCGGGACAACCCCAGCATTTT
CASSILPGQPQHF
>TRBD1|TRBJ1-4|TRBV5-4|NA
TGTGCCAGCAGCTTGACCGGGACAGGGGAAGTCAGAGGTGAAAAACTGTTTTTT
CASSLTGTGEVRGEKLFF
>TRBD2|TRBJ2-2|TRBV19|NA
TGTGCCAGTAGTGGAAGAGCGGGGGCGGGGGAGCTGTTTTTT
CASSGRAGAGELFF
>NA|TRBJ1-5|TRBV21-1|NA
TGTGCCAGCAGCAAATACGGAACAGTAGACGGACAGCCCCAGCATTTT
CASSKYGTVDGQPQHF
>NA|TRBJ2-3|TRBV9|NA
TGTGCCAGCAGCCCAGGGGCGGGAAGCACAGATACGCAGTATTTT
CASSPGAGSTDTQYF
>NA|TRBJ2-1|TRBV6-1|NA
TGTGCCAGCAGGCCAGAGGGGTGGTCCTACAATGAGCAGTTCTTC
CASRPEGWSYNEQFF
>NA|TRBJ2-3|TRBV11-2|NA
TGTGCCAGCAGCTTAGGGCCCACAGGGACGGGAGACACAGATACGCAGTATTTT
CASSLGPTGTGDTDTQYF
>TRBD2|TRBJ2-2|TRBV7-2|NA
TGTGCCAGCAGCCAAGGACTAGCCCTGTCGTCCGGGGAGCTGTTTTTT
CASSQGLALSSGELFF
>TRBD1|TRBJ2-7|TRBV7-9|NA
TGTGCCAGCAGGTCCGGACAGGGGTTTTTAGAGCAGTACTTC
CASRSGQGFLEQYF
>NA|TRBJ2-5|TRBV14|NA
TGTGCCAGCAGCCAAGGACTCGGAAGGTCCAGGGAGGCCCAAGAGACCCAGTACTTC
CASSQGLGRSREAQETQYF